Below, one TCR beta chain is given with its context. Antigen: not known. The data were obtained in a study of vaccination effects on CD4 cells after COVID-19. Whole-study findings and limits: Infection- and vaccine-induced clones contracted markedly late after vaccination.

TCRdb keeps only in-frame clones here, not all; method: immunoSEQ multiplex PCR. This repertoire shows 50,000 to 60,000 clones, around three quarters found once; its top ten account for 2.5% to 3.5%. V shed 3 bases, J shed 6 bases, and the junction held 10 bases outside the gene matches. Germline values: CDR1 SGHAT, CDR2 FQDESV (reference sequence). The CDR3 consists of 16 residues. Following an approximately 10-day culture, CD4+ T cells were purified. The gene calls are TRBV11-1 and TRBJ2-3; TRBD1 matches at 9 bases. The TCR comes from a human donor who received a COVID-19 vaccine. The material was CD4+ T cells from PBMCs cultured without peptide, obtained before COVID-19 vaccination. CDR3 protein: CASSFAGTGPADTQYF. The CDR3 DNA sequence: TGTGCCAGCAGCTTCGCCGGGACAGGGCCGGCGGATACGCAGTATTTT.